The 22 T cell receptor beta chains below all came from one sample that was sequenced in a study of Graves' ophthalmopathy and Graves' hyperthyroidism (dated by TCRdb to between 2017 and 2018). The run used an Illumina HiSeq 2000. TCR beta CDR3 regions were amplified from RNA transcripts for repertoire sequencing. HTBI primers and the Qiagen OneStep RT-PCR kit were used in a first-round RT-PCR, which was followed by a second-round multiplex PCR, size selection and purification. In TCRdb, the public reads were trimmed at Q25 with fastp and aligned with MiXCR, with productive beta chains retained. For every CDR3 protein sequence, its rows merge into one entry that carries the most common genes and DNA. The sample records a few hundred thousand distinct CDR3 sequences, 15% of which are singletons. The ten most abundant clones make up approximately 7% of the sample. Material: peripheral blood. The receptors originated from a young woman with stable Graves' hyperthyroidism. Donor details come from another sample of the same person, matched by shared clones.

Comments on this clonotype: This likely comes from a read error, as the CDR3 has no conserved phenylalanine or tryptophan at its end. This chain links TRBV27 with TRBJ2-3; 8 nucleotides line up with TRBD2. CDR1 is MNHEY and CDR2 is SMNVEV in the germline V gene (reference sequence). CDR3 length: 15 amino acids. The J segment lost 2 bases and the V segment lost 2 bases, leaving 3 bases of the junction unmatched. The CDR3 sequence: CASSLELADTDTQYC. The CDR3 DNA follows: TGTGCCAGCAGTTTAGAACTAGCGGACACAGATACGCAGTATTGT.

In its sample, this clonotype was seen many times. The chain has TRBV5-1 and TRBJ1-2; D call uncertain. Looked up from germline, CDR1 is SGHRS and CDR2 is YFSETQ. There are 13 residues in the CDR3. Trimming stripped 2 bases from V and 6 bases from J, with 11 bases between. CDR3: CASSLMAGHGYTF. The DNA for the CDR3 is TGCGCCAGCAGCTTAATGGCGGGCCATGGCTACACCTTC.

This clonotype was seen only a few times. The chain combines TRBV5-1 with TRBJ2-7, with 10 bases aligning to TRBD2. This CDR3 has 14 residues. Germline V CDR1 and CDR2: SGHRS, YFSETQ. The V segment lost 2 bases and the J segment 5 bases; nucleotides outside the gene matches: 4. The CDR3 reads CASSLTSGDHEQYF. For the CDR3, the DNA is TGCGCCAGCAGCTTAACTAGCGGGGATCACGAGCAGTACTTC.

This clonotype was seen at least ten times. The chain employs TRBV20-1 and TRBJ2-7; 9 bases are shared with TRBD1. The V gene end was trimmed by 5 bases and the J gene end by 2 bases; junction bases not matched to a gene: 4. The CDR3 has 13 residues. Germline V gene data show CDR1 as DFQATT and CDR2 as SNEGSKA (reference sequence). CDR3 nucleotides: TGCAGTGCTTGGGACAGGGACCCCTACGAGCAGTACTTC. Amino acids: CSAWDRDPYEQYF.

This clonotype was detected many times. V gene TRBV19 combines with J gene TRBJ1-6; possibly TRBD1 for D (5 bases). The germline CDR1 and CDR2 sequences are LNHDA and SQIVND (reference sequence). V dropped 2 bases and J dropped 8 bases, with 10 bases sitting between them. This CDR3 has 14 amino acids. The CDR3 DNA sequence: TGTGCCAGTAGTATACGACAGCTGGATTCACCCCTCCACTTT. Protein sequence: CASSIRQLDSPLHF.

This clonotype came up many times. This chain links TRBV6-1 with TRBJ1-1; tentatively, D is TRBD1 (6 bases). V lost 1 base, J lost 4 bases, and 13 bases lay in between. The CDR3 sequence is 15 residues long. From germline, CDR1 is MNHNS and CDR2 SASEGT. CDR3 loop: CASSEVAGAVTEAFF. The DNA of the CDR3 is TGTGCCAGCAGTGAAGTTGCGGGGGCGGTCACTGAAGCTTTCTTT.

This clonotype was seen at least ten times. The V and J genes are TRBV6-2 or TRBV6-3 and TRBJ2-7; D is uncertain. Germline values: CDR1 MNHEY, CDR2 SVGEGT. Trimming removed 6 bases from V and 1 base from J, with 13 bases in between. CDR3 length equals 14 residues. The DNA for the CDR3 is TGTGCCAGCAGAGGAACAACCCTATCCTACGAGCAGTACTTC. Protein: CASRGTTLSYEQYF.

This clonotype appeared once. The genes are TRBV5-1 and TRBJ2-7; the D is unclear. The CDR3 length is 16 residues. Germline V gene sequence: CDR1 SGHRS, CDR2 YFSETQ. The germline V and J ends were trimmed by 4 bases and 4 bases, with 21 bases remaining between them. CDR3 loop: CASSPHGTVKEYEQYF. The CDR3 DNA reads TGCGCCAGCAGCCCACATGGCACCGTTAAAGAATACGAGCAGTACTTC.

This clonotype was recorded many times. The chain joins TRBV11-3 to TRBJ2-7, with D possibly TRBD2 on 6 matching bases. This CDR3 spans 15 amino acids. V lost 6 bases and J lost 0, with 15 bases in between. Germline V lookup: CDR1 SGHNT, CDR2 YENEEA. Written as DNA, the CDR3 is TGTGCCAGCAGTAAGGAGGGTTTGAGCTCCTACGAGCAGTACTTC. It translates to CASSKEGLSSYEQYF.

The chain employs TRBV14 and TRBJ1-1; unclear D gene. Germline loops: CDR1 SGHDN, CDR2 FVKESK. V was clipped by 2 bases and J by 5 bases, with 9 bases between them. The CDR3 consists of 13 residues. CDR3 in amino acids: CASSQLDQTEAFF. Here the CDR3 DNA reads TGTGCCAGCAGCCAATTAGACCAGACTGAAGCTTTCTTT.

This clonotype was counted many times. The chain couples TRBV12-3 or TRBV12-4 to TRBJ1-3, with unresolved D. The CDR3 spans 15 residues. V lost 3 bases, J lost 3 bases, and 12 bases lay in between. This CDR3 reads CASSFEAFGGNTIYF. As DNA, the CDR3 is TGTGCCAGCAGTTTCGAAGCCTTCGGTGGAAACACCATATATTTT.

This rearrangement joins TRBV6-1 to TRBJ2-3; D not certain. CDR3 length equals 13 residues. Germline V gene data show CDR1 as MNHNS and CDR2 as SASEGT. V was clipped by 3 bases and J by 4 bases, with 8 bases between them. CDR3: CASSDIQADTQYF. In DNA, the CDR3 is TGTGCCAGCAGTGATATCCAGGCAGATACGCAGTATTTT.

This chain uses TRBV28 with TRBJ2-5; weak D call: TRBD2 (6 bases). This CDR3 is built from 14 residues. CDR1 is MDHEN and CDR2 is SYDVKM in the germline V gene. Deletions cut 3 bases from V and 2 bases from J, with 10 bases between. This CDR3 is CASSFGGKQETQYF. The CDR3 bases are TGTGCCAGCAGTTTTGGAGGGAAGCAAGAGACCCAGTACTTC.

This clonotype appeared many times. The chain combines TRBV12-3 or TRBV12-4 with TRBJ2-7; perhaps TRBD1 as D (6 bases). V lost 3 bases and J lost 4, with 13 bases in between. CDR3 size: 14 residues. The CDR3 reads CASSFAQGNYEQYF. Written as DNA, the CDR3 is TGTGCCAGCAGTTTCGCACAGGGTAATTACGAGCAGTACTTC.

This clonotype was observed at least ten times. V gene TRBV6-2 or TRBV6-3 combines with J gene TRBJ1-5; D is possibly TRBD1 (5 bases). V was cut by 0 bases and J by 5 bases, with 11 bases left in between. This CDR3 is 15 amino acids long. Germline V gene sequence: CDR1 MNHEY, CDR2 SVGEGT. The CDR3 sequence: CASSYSGQWDQPQHF. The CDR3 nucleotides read TGTGCCAGCAGTTACTCGGGGCAGTGGGATCAGCCCCAGCATTTT.

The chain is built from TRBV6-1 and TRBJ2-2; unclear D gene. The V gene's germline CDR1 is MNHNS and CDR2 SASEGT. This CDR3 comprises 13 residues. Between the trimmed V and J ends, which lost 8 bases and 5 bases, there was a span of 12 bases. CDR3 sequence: CASGNYRTGELFF. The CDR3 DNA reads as TGTGCCAGCGGTAATTACAGAACCGGGGAGCTGTTTTTT.

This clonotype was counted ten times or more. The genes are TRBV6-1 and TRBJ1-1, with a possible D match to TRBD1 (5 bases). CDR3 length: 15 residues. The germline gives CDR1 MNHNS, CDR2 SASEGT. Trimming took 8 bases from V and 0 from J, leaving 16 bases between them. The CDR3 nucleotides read TGTGCCAGCTCGATTTTGACAGTCATGAACACTGAAGCTTTCTTT. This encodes CASSILTVMNTEAFF.

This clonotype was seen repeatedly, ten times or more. CDR3 nucleotide sequence: TGTGCCAGCAGGAGGACAGGGGGGAATGGCTACACCTTC. Protein product: CASRRTGGNGYTF. V usage is TRBV7-8 and J usage is TRBJ1-2, with 10 bases aligning to TRBD1. CDR3 length equals 13 residues. Germline V CDR1 and CDR2: SGHVS, FQNEAQ. V was clipped by 6 bases and J by 6 bases; unmatched bases: 4.

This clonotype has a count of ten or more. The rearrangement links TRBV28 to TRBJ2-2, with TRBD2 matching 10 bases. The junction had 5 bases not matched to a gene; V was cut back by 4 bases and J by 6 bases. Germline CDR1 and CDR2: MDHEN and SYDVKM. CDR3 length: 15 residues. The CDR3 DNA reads TGTGCCAGCAGTTCTCTGAGCGGGGGGGCCGGGGAGCTGTTTTTT. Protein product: CASSSLSGGAGELFF.

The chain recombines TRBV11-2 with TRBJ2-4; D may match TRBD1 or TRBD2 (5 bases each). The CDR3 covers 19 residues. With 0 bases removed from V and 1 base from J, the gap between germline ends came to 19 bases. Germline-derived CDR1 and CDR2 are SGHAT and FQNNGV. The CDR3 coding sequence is TGTGCCAGCAGCTTAGAGGACTCCGGGACCGCCATTGCCAAAAACATTCAGTACTTC. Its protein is CASSLEDSGTAIAKNIQYF.

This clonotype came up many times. CDR3 region: CASRNAGTGRGYTF. Written as DNA, the CDR3 is TGTGCCAGTCGAAATGCCGGGACCGGGCGTGGCTACACCTTC. The chain recombines TRBV6-5 with TRBJ1-2, with D perhaps matching TRBD1 (5 bases). Germline lookup yields CDR1 MNHEY and CDR2 SVGAGI. The CDR3 length is 14 residues. Deletions cut 9 bases from V and 7 bases from J, with 21 bases between.

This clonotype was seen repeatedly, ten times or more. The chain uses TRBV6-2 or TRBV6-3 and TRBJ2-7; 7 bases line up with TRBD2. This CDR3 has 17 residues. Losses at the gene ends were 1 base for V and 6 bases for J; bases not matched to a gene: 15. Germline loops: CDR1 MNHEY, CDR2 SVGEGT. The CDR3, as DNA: TGTGCCAGCAGTTACTATCACCCACCGGGGACTACGAGCGAGCAGTACTTC. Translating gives CASSYYHPPGTTSEQYF.